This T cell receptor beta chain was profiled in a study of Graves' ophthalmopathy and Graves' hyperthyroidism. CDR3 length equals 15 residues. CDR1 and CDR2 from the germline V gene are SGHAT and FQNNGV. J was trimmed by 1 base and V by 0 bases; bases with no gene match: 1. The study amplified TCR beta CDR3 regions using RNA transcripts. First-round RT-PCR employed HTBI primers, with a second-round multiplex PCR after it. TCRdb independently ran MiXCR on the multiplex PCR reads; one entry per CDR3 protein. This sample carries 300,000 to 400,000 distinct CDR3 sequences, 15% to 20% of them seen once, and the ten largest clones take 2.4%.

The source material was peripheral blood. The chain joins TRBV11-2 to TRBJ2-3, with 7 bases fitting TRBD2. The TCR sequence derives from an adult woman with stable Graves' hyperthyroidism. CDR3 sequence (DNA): TGTGCCAGCAGCTTAGATGCGGGAGGCACAGATACGCAGTATTTT. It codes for CASSLDAGGTDTQYF.